Following are 17 T cell receptor beta chains from one sample sequenced in a study of cytomegalovirus exposure and HLA in healthy donors (dated 2017 in TCRdb). Receptor libraries were prepared by the immunoSEQ multiplex PCR assay. For the multiplex PCR, a mixture combining 60 forward primers for TCR Vbeta segments and 13 reverse primers for TCR Jbeta segments was used. The source is immuneACCESS, and TCRdb retained only in-frame sequences with V and J called. Part of the clones is not carried over; for the studies checked, unresolved V genes explain less than half of this, and the remainder is unexplained. The sample records roughly 100,000 clones, 65% to 85% of which are singletons. The biggest ten clones account for 3.5% to 4.5% of the sample. The material sequenced was PBMCs. The receptors stem from a man in his fifties or sixties in good health and CMV-seropositive.

The chain combines TRBV29-1 with TRBJ2-1; 7 positions match TRBD1. Germline lookup yields CDR1 SQVTM and CDR2 ANQGSEA. The CDR3 length is 14 residues. Germline trimming cut 6 bases from V and 4 bases from J; bases unmatched to any gene: 9. CDR3 sequence (DNA): TGCAGCGTCGCGACAGGGACCCTTTACAATGAGCAGTTCTTC. It encodes CSVATGTLYNEQFF.

The chain links TRBV5-6 to TRBJ2-7; 8 bases agree with TRBD2. This CDR3 comprises 15 residues. The trim removed 0 bases at V and 7 bases at J, leaving 9 bases unmatched. Per the germline V gene, CDR1 is SGHDT and CDR2 is YYEEEE. Here the CDR3 reads CASSLGPAGAVEQYF. CDR3 nucleotide sequence: TGTGCCAGCAGCTTGGGCCCAGCGGGAGCGGTTGAGCAGTACTTC.

The chain joins TRBV6-4 to TRBJ2-5, with 10 bases aligning to TRBD2. Germline V lookup: CDR1 MRHNA, CDR2 SNTAGT. CDR3 length equals 19 residues. V was pared by 7 bases and J by 1 base, with 18 bases of the junction left unmatched. The CDR3 protein is CASNSRTSGITLCQETQYF. In DNA form, the CDR3 reads TGTGCCAGCAATAGCAGAACTAGCGGGATAACCCTTTGCCAAGAGACCCAGTACTTC.

The rearrangement uses TRBV4-3 and TRBJ2-1, with TRBD2 as a possible D gene (5 bases). Germline lookup yields CDR1 LGHNA and CDR2 YSLEER. V was cut by 1 base and J by 9 bases, with 7 bases left in between. CDR3 length equals 12 residues. CDR3 loop: CASSQVEGEQFF. CDR3 nucleotide sequence: TGCGCCAGCAGCCAAGTTGAGGGTGAGCAGTTCTTC.

The rearrangement uses TRBV9 and TRBJ2-7, with 12 bases that match TRBD1. V lost 3 bases and J lost 6; bases outside the gene matches: 7. CDR1 and CDR2 (germline): SGDLS, YYNGEE. The CDR3 extends over 15 amino acids. CDR3 protein: CASSARDRGLSEQYF. As DNA, the CDR3 is TGTGCCAGCAGCGCCCGGGACAGGGGGCTCTCCGAGCAGTACTTC.

This clone appeared a single time. This chain joins TRBV7-2 and TRBJ1-4; tentatively, D is TRBD1 (6 bases). V was trimmed by 0 bases and J by 7 bases, leaving 12 bases between them. CDR1 is SGHTA, CDR2 FQGNSA, per germline. CDR3 length: 15 amino acids. The CDR3 spells CASSLASRGTEKLFF. The CDR3 coding sequence is TGTGCCAGCAGCTTAGCGTCCAGGGGAACTGAAAAACTGTTTTTT.

The genes are TRBV7-3 and TRBJ2-7; a weak D match, TRBD1 (5 bases). The V and J ends lost 3 bases and 2 bases respectively, with 8 bases between them. The CDR3 covers 13 residues. The germline CDR1 and CDR2 sequences are SGHTA and FQGTGA. In DNA form, the CDR3 reads TGTGCCAGCAGCTTGACAGCTACCTACGAGCAGTACTTC. It yields the protein CASSLTATYEQYF.

This clone turned up a few times. The chain carries TRBV21-1 and TRBJ2-7; the table's D gene call, TRBD1, was not cross checked with the DNA. TRBV21-1 is a pseudogene locus. The CDR3 is 14 residues long. The CDR3 reads CASSKEQESYEQYF. CDR3 nucleotide sequence: TGTGCCAGCAGCAAAGAACAGGAAAGCTACGAGCAGTACTTC.

The CDR3 loop is CASSLVGGLETQYF. The CDR3 bases are TGTGCCAGCAGCTTGGTGGGGGGGTTGGAGACCCAGTACTTC. The chain carries TRBV5-4 and TRBJ2-5; 7 bases are shared with TRBD2. Germline V lookup: CDR1 SGHNT, CDR2 YYREEE (reference sequence). V shed 0 bases, J shed 5 bases, and the junction held 4 bases outside the gene matches. The CDR3 extends over 14 amino acids.

The chain has TRBV6-6 and TRBJ2-2, with D hard to call. There are 9 residues in the CDR3. Germline V gene sequence: CDR1 MNHNY, CDR2 SVGAGI (reference sequence). V was clipped by 8 bases and J by 16 bases, with 11 bases between them. The CDR3 nucleotides read TGTGCCAGCCGATTACTTGGGTTTTTT. Translation: CASRLLGFF.

The chain links TRBV7-9 to TRBJ2-5; the match to TRBD2 covers 10 bases. CDR3 length: 14 residues. Germline V gives CDR1 SEHNR, CDR2 FQNEAQ (reference sequence). J was trimmed by 5 bases and V by 5 bases; bases with no gene match: 5. The CDR3 DNA reads TGTGCCAGCAGCGCGGGACTAGCGTTGGAGACCCAGTACTTC. It is translated as CASSAGLALETQYF.

J is TRBJ2-1 and V is TRBV19; TRBD2 agrees at 8 bases. The CDR3 totals 16 residues. Germline values: CDR1 LNHDA, CDR2 SQIVND (reference sequence). The V segment lost 5 bases and the J segment 2 bases; nucleotides outside the gene matches: 8. For the CDR3, the DNA is TGTGCCAGTAGTGGTCGGCGGGGGGACACCTACAATGAGCAGTTCTTC. It specifies CASSGRRGDTYNEQFF.

A single count supports this clone. The V call is TRBV18, the J call TRBJ2-7; perhaps TRBD1 as D (5 bases). CDR1 and CDR2 (germline): KGHSH, LQKENI. The length of the CDR3 is 15 residues. The V end was cut by 4 bases, the J end by 1 base, with 14 bases between. The CDR3 nucleotides are TGTGCCAGCTCACTTTGGGGCTTGAGGTCCTACGAGCAGTACTTC. Its protein is CASSLWGLRSYEQYF.

This clone was detected only once. The chain is built from TRBV11-2 and TRBJ2-7; D is perhaps TRBD1 (5 bases). CDR1 and CDR2 from the germline V gene are SGHAT and FQNNGV. The CDR3 extends over 16 amino acids. With 1 base removed from V and 0 bases from J, the gap between germline ends came to 13 bases. The CDR3 DNA reads TGTGCCAGCAGCTTAGTTCAGGGAAGGCGCTCCTACGAGCAGTACTTC. Translated: CASSLVQGRRSYEQYF.

This clone appeared a single time. The genes are TRBV14 and TRBJ2-7, with D perhaps matching TRBD1 (6 bases). The CDR3 runs to 15 residues. Trimming removed 2 bases at V and 2 bases at J, with 13 bases between. Germline V gene data show CDR1 as SGHDN and CDR2 as FVKESK. As DNA, the CDR3 is TGTGCCAGCAGCCAACTCAGGGGCCACCCCTACGAGCAGTACTTC. Translating it yields CASSQLRGHPYEQYF.

The V gene is TRBV29-1, the J gene TRBJ2-1; 13 bases agree with TRBD2. With 0 bases clipped from V and 4 bases from J, the junction kept 3 bases outside the gene matches. Looked up from germline, CDR1 is SQVTM and CDR2 is ANQGSEA. This CDR3 region has 16 residues. Here the CDR3 reads CSVEESGLAGYNEQFF. The DNA for the CDR3 is TGCAGCGTTGAAGAGTCGGGACTAGCGGGGTACAATGAGCAGTTCTTC.

This chain links TRBV29-1 with TRBJ2-5; 10 bases fit TRBD1. The CDR3 extends over 19 amino acids. Germline assignment: CDR1 SQVTM and CDR2 ANQGSEA. Losses at the gene ends were 3 bases for V and 1 base for J; bases not matched to a gene: 17. CDR3 coding DNA: TGCAGCGTTGAGACGGTTTCGGGGGGGACAGGGGCCCTCCAAGAGACCCAGTACTTC. Translation: CSVETVSGGTGALQETQYF.